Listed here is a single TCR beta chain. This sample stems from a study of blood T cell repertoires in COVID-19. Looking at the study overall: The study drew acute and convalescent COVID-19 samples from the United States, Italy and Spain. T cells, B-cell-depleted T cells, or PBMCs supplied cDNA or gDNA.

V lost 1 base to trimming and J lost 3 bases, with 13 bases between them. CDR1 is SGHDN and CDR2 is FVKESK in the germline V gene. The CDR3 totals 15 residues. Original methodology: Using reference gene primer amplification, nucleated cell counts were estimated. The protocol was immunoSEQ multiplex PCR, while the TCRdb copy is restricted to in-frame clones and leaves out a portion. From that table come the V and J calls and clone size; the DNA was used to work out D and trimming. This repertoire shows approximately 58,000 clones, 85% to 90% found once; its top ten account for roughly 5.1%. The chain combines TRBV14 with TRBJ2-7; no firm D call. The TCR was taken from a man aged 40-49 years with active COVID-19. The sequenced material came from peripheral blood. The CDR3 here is CASSQVSSTNYEQYF. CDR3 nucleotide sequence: TGTGCCAGCAGCCAAGTTTCCAGTACTAACTACGAGCAGTACTTC. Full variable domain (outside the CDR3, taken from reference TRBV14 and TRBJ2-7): EAGVTQFPSHSVIEKGQTVTLRCDPISGHDNLYWYRRVMGKEIKFLLHFVKESKQDESGMPNNRFLAERTGGTYSTLKVQPAELEDSGVYFCASSQVSSTNYEQYFGPGTRLTVT.